These 32 T cell receptor beta chains share one sample of origin, sequenced in a study of cytomegalovirus exposure and HLA in healthy donors. Amplification used 60 Vbeta primers and 13 Jbeta primers. Clones were sequenced by immunoSEQ multiplex PCR, and TCRdb holds only the in-frame ones, with some missing. The sample lists approximately 180,000 clones, 70% to 90% occurring once. Sequenced material: PBMCs. The receptor source for this set is a girl aged 10 to 17 in good health and CMV-seropositive.

The rearrangement joins TRBV9 to TRBJ1-2; tentative D call: TRBD1 (5 bases). CDR3 length: 14 amino acids. V lost 7 bases, J lost 2 bases, and 15 bases lay in between. Germline CDR1 SGDLS, CDR2 YYNGEE. CDR3 region: CASSGGETNYGYTF. CDR3 nucleotide sequence: TGTGCCAGCTCTGGAGGGGAGACCAACTATGGCTACACCTTC.

The chain recombines TRBV5-1 with TRBJ1-1; TRBD1 is a possible D gene (5 bases). V gave up 0 bases and J gave up 4 bases, with 13 bases separating them. The CDR3 covers 15 residues. Germline CDR1 reads SGHRS; CDR2 reads YFSETQ. CDR3 in amino acids: CASSLEAREGTEAFF. The CDR3 DNA is TGCGCCAGCAGCTTGGAGGCCAGGGAGGGCACTGAAGCTTTCTTT.

This chain joins TRBV19 and TRBJ1-2, with 7 positions matching TRBD1. After removal of 9 bases from V and 6 bases from J, the junction contained 13 bases not matched to a gene. Germline V CDR1 and CDR2: LNHDA, SQIVND (reference sequence). CDR3 length: 14 amino acids. CDR3 DNA sequence: TGTGCCAGCGTTCCGACAGGGAGGATCGATGGCTACACCTTC. Translation: CASVPTGRIDGYTF.

This rearrangement joins TRBV2 to TRBJ2-3; TRBD1 matches 9 bases. The CDR3 contains 14 residues. From germline, CDR1 is SNHLY and CDR2 FYNNEI. With V trimmed by 9 bases and J by 0 bases, 4 bases remained unmatched. The CDR3, as DNA: TGTGCCAGGGGACAGGGCGCTAGCACAGATACGCAGTATTTT. The encoded protein is CARGQGASTDTQYF.

This chain uses TRBV19 with TRBJ1-4; the D is unclear. CDR1 and CDR2 from the germline V gene are LNHDA and SQIVND (reference sequence). This CDR3 is 15 amino acids long. Trimming removed 6 bases at V and 1 base at J, with 12 bases between. This CDR3 reads CASSPGGRTNEKLFF. CDR3 DNA sequence: TGTGCCAGTAGCCCAGGAGGGAGAACTAATGAAAAACTGTTTTTT.

The chain uses TRBV7-9 and TRBJ1-2; a possible D gene is TRBD1 (5 bases). This CDR3 has 15 amino acids. Trimming took 4 bases from V and 8 from J, leaving 20 bases between them. Looked up from germline, CDR1 is SEHNR and CDR2 is FQNEAQ (reference sequence). CDR3 loop: CASSSGGGTLEGYTF. The CDR3 nucleotides are TGTGCCAGCAGCTCCGGGGGAGGGACCCTAGAAGGCTACACCTTC.

This chain uses TRBV27 with TRBJ2-3; 7 bases map to TRBD2. The CDR3 has 16 amino acids. The V segment lost 6 bases and the J segment 0 bases; nucleotides outside the gene matches: 9. Germline loops: CDR1 MNHEY, CDR2 SMNVEV (reference sequence). The CDR3 bases are TGTGCCAGCAGCATCCGCGGGGGAGTTAGCACAGATACGCAGTATTTT. This sequence encodes CASSIRGGVSTDTQYF.

The chain combines TRBV9 with TRBJ1-2; 9 bases are a match to TRBD1. The germline V gene has CDR1 SGDLS and CDR2 YYNGEE. Trimming removed 4 bases from V and 2 bases from J; junction bases left unmatched: 12. The CDR3 spans 17 residues. Written as DNA, the CDR3 is TGTGCCAGCAGCCCGATGGGACAGGGATTCTTCAACTATGGCTACACCTTC. It codes for CASSPMGQGFFNYGYTF. Variable domain in full (rest from reference TRBV9 and TRBJ1-2): DSGVTQTPKHLITATGQRVTLRCSPRSGDLSVYWYQQSLDQGLQFLIQYYNGEERAKGNILERFSAQQFPDLHSELNLSSLELGDSALYFCASSPMGQGFFNYGYTFGSGTRLTVV.

This clone was seen only once. V and J are TRBV27 and TRBJ2-7; no reliable D call. Germline-derived CDR1 and CDR2 are MNHEY and SMNVEV (reference sequence). The V end lost 10 bases, the J end lost 0 bases, and 16 bases lay between the germline ends. The CDR3 runs to 14 residues. The CDR3 protein is CATKSDRVSYEQYF. The CDR3 nucleotides are TGTGCCACCAAGTCGGATCGGGTCTCCTACGAGCAGTACTTC.

This rearrangement joins TRBV2 to TRBJ2-7; perhaps TRBD2 as D (5 bases). CDR3 length equals 13 residues. Looked up from germline, CDR1 is SNHLY and CDR2 is FYNNEI. V was pared by 4 bases and J by 6 bases, with 13 bases between. DNA of the CDR3: TGTGCCAGCAGTGTTGGGCTAGCAAGCGAGCAGTACTTC. Protein sequence: CASSVGLASEQYF.

The chain uses TRBV5-1 and TRBJ2-7, with D tentatively TRBD2 (7 bases). This CDR3 comprises 15 residues. The V gene's germline CDR1 is SGHRS and CDR2 YFSETQ. The V end was cut by 4 bases, the J end by 5 bases, with 19 bases between. For the CDR3, the DNA is TGCGCCAGCAGCAGAGGCGGGGGCGCCCCCGACGAGCAGTACTTC. This gives the protein CASSRGGGAPDEQYF. Variable domain in full (rest from reference TRBV5-1 and TRBJ2-7): KAGVTQTPRYLIKTRGQQVTLSCSPISGHRSVSWYQQTPGQGLQFLFEYFSETQRNKGNFPGRFSGRQFSNSRSEMNVSTLELGDSALYLCASSRGGGAPDEQYFGPGTRLTVT.

CDR3 sequence: CASSSGLALYF. The CDR3 DNA is TGTGCCAGCAGCTCGGGACTAGCGTTGTACTTC. This chain connects TRBV6-4 to TRBJ2-5; 10 bases line up with TRBD2. Per the germline V gene, CDR1 is MRHNA and CDR2 is SNTAGT. V was clipped by 6 bases and J by 13 bases; unmatched bases: 5. CDR3 length: 11 amino acids.

CDR3 DNA: TGCGCCAGCAGCCAAGTCCCACAGGGGAAAAGCTACGAGCAGTACTTC. It translates to CASSQVPQGKSYEQYF. This rearrangement joins TRBV4-1 to TRBJ2-7; 7 bases are shared with TRBD1. CDR3 length: 16 residues. Germline-derived CDR1 and CDR2 are MGHRA and YSYEKL. V lost 1 base, J lost 3 bases, and 9 bases stayed unmatched.

In this sample, this clone turned up once. The chain joins TRBV11-3 to TRBJ2-7; D is perhaps TRBD1 (6 bases). Germline V lookup: CDR1 SGHNT, CDR2 YENEEA. The CDR3 totals 14 residues. The V and J ends lost 5 bases and 1 base respectively, with 12 bases between them. In nucleotides, the CDR3 is TGTGCCAGCAGCCCTGGGGGCGGATCCTACGAGCAGTACTTC. Its protein product is CASSPGGGSYEQYF.

The chain recombines TRBV13 with TRBJ2-1, with 8 positions matching TRBD2. The germline V gene has CDR1 PRHDT and CDR2 FYEKMQ (reference sequence). The V segment lost 5 bases and the J segment 2 bases; nucleotides outside the gene matches: 8. The CDR3 is 16 residues long. In nucleotides, the CDR3 is TGTGCCAGCAGCCATAGCGGGGCCCAAACCTACAATGAGCAGTTCTTC. Residues: CASSHSGAQTYNEQFF.

The V call is TRBV5-1, the J call TRBJ1-1; TRBD1 is a possible D gene (5 bases). V was trimmed by 5 bases and J by 0 bases, leaving 14 bases between them. CDR3 size: 15 residues. Germline V gene sequence: CDR1 SGHRS, CDR2 YFSETQ. The CDR3 is CASRGAGTLNTEAFF. The DNA for the CDR3 is TGCGCCAGCAGAGGAGCGGGGACCTTGAACACTGAAGCTTTCTTT.

About this clone: Sequence at one end of the junction differs from germline and may be a read error. The chain is built from TRBV7-9 and TRBJ2-2; 7 positions match TRBD1. This CDR3 has 16 residues. CDR1 and CDR2 from the germline V gene are SEHNR and FQNEAQ (reference sequence). CDR3 in amino acids: CSSSTPTGRNTGELFF. The CDR3 nucleotides read TGTTCCAGCAGCACCCCGACAGGGCGCAACACCGGGGAGCTGTTTTTT. Full variable domain (remainder filled in from reference TRBV7-9 and TRBJ2-2): DTGVSQNPRHKITKRGQNVTFRCDPISEHNRLYWYRQTLGQGPEFLTYFQNEAQLEKSRLLSDRFSAERPKGSFSTLEIQRTEQGDSAMYLCSSSTPTGRNTGELFFGEGSRLTVL.

The V call is TRBV15, the J call TRBJ2-5; no clear D. CDR3 length equals 13 residues. With 0 bases removed from V and 5 bases from J, the gap between germline ends came to 7 bases. Per the germline V gene, CDR1 is LNHNV and CDR2 is YYDKDF (reference sequence). The CDR3 reads CATSRDLRETQYF. In DNA, the CDR3 is TGTGCCACCAGCAGAGATCTCAGGGAGACCCAGTACTTC. Full variable domain (remainder filled in from reference TRBV15 and TRBJ2-5): DAMVIQNPRYQVTQFGKPVTLSCSQTLNHNVMYWYQQKSSQAPKLLFHYYDKDFNNEADTPDNFQSRRPNTSFCFLDIRSPGLGDTAMYLCATSRDLRETQYFGPGTRLLVL.

This clone was seen more than once but under ten times. The gene calls are TRBV10-2 and TRBJ1-2, with D maybe TRBD1 (6 bases). V was cut by 4 bases and J by 7 bases, with 13 bases left in between. The CDR3 consists of 13 residues. Germline V gene lookup returns CDR1 WSHSY and CDR2 SAAADI. The CDR3 spells CASSGPTGGGYTF. CDR3 DNA: TGCGCCAGCAGTGGGCCGACAGGCGGTGGCTACACCTTC.

The rearrangement uses TRBV9 and TRBJ2-3; maybe TRBD2 (7 bases). The CDR3 consists of 15 residues. Looked up from germline, CDR1 is SGDLS and CDR2 is YYNGEE. Trimming shortened V by 0 bases and J by 6 bases, and 14 bases separated the two germline ends. CDR3 in DNA: TGTGCCAGCAGCGTAGACGGGGGGCTGTGGGATACGCAGTATTTT. It codes for CASSVDGGLWDTQYF.

The rearrangement joins TRBV4-1 to TRBJ2-2; 11 nucleotides match TRBD2. Germline V CDR1 and CDR2: MGHRA, YSYEKL. The CDR3 length is 21 residues. Germline trimming cut 6 bases from V and 4 bases from J; bases unmatched to any gene: 22. The CDR3, as DNA: TGCGCCAGCAGGCAAATAAAACCCACTTATAGCGGGGGGGCGAGCACCGGGGAGCTGTTTTTT. Translating it yields CASRQIKPTYSGGASTGELFF.

This chain joins TRBV6-5 and TRBJ1-1, with D unresolved. CDR3 length: 14 residues. V was pared by 5 bases and J by 2 bases, with 12 bases between. Germline V gene sequence: CDR1 MNHEY, CDR2 SVGAGI. CDR3 sequence (DNA): TGTGCCAGCAGTCACCGGGAGGGAAACACTGAAGCTTTCTTT. This gives the protein CASSHREGNTEAFF.

The CDR3 region is CASSLAGQGYGEQYF. The CDR3 DNA reads TGCGCCAGCAGCTTGGCAGGGCAGGGGTACGGCGAGCAGTACTTC. The chain employs TRBV5-1 and TRBJ2-7; weak D call: TRBD1 (6 bases). V lost 0 bases and J lost 6, with 16 bases in between. CDR3 length: 15 residues. Germline V gives CDR1 SGHRS, CDR2 YFSETQ.

The chain combines TRBV7-8 with TRBJ1-5; 7 nucleotides align to TRBD1. The junction had 6 bases not matched to a gene; V was cut back by 5 bases and J by 2 bases. CDR3 length equals 15 residues. CDR1 and CDR2 (germline): SGHVS, FQNEAQ. The DNA of the CDR3 is TGTGCCAGCAGCCCAGACAGGGTTCGCAATCAGCCCCAGCATTTT. It is translated as CASSPDRVRNQPQHF.

On this clone: Mismatch with germline at one junction end may stem from a read error. This chain connects TRBV9 to TRBJ1-2; 7 nucleotides agree with TRBD1. This CDR3 region has 13 residues. Germline CDR1 is SGDLS and CDR2 is YYNGEE. The CDR3 loop reads CASSVSGGTERFF. Written as DNA, the CDR3 is TGTGCCAGCAGCGTAAGCGGGGGGACAGAGCGGTTCTTC.

The DNA for the CDR3 is TGTGCCAGCTCACCCGCTCAGGGAGGATGGACTGAAGCTTTCTTT. Its translation: CASSPAQGGWTEAFF. The genes are TRBV18 and TRBJ1-1; weak D call: TRBD1 (5 bases). Germline loops: CDR1 KGHSH, CDR2 LQKENI. Trimming took off 3 bases at V and 5 bases at J, with 16 bases between the two ends. The CDR3 has 15 residues.

V usage is TRBV18 and J usage is TRBJ2-1, with a possible D match to TRBD2 (6 bases). The CDR3 has 16 amino acids. V lost 6 bases and J 0 bases, leaving 15 bases between the germline ends. The germline V gene has CDR1 KGHSH and CDR2 LQKENI. CDR3 residues: CASSRAGGASYNEQFF. The CDR3 DNA reads TGTGCCAGCTCCCGGGCAGGCGGGGCCTCCTACAATGAGCAGTTCTTC.

The chain employs TRBV13 and TRBJ1-2; weak D call: TRBD1 (5 bases). Germline values: CDR1 PRHDT, CDR2 FYEKMQ (reference sequence). Trimming left V 7 bases short and J 10 bases short, with 25 bases between. The length of the CDR3 is 15 residues. The CDR3 DNA follows: TGTGCCAGCACCGATGCCCGCAGGGCAATTACGGCCTACACCTTC. It translates to CASTDARRAITAYTF.

The chain has TRBV5-4 and TRBJ1-1; tentatively, D is TRBD1 (5 bases). V lost 1 base and J lost 4, with 8 bases in between. The germline V gene has CDR1 SGHNT and CDR2 YYREEE (reference sequence). This CDR3 spans 13 amino acids. CDR3 residues: CASSLPGGTEAFF. CDR3 in DNA: TGTGCCAGCAGCTTGCCCGGGGGCACTGAAGCTTTCTTT.

The chain couples TRBV21-1 to TRBJ2-7; TRBD1 is taken as the D call from the table, unchecked against the DNA. TRBV21-1 constitutes a pseudogene. The CDR3 totals 16 residues. CDR3 in DNA: TGTGCCAGCAGCAGGCTGACGGTGACAGGGGTCTACGAGCAGTACTTC. This translates into CASSRLTVTGVYEQYF.

This chain uses TRBV10-3 with TRBJ1-1, with D possibly being TRBD1 (6 bases). The CDR3 loop spans 14 amino acids. In germline, CDR1 is ENHRY, CDR2 SYGVKD. Deletions cut 3 bases from V and 7 bases from J, with 15 bases between. CDR3 region: CAISEPTGGSEAFF. The CDR3 DNA sequence: TGTGCCATCAGTGAACCTACTGGGGGCAGTGAAGCTTTCTTT.

This sequence joins TRBV6-1 and TRBJ1-1; D gene unclear. CDR1 is MNHNS and CDR2 is SASEGT in the germline V gene. V was pared by 7 bases and J by 5 bases, with 14 bases between. The CDR3 totals 13 residues. The CDR3 DNA follows: TGTGCCAGCACCCTCCTGCGGGAAACTGAAGCTTTCTTT. Protein sequence: CASTLLRETEAFF.